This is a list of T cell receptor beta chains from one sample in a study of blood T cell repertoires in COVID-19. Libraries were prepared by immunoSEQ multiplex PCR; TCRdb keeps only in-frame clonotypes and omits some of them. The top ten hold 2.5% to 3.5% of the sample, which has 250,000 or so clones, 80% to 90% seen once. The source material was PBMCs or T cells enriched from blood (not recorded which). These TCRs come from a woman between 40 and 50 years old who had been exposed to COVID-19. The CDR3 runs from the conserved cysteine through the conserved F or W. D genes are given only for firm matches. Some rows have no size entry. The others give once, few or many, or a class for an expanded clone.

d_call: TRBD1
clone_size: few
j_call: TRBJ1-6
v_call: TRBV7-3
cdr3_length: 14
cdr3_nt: TGTGCCAGCAGCCGGGGACAGGGGAATTCACCCCTCCACTTT
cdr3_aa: CASSRGQGNSPLHF

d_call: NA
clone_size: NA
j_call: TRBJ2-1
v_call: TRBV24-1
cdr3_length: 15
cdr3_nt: TGTGCCACCAGTGATTTGTGGGCAGGGATGGGTGAGCAGTTCTTC
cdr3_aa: CATSDLWAGMGEQFF

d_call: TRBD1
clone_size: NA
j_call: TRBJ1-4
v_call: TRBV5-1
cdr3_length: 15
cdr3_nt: TGCGCCAGCAGCTTTTCTGGGACAGGAGGGGGAAAACTGTTTTTT
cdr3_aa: CASSFSGTGGGKLFF

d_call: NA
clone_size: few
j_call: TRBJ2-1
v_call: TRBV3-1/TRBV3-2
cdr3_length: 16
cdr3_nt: TGTGCCAGCAGCCAAGATAGGCGGTCCTGGATTAATGAGCAGTTCTTC
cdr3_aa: CASSQDRRSWINEQFF

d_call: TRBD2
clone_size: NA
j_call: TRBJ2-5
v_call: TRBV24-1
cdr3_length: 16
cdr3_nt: TGTGCCACCAGTGATCCCCTGACTAGCGGCCAAGAGACCCAGTACTTC
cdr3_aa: CATSDPLTSGQETQYF

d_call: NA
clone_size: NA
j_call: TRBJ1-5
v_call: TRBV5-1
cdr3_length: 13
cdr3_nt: TGCGCCAGCAGCTTTGACTGGAATCAGCCCCAGCATTTT
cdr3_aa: CASSFDWNQPQHF

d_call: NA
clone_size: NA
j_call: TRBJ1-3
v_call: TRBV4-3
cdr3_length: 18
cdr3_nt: TGCGCCAGCAGCTCCCGGTGGCGGGGGACGCACTCTGGAAACACCATATATTTT
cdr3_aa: CASSSRWRGTHSGNTIYF

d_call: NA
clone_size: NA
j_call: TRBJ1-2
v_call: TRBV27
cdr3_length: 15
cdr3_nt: TGTGCCAGCAGTTTATCTTCAGGACTGAACTATGGCTACACCTTC
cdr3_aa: CASSLSSGLNYGYTF

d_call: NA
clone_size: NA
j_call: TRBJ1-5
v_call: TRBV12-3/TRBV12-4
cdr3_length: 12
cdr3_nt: TGTGCCAGCAGTTGGCAGAATCAGCCCCAGCATTTT
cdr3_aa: CASSWQNQPQHF

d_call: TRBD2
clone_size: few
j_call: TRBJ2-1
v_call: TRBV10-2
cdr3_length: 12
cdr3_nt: TGCGCCAGCAGGGCGGGGGGAAATGAGCAGTTCTTC
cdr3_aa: CASRAGGNEQFF

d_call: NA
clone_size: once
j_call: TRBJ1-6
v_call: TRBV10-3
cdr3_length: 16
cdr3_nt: TGTGCCACCCTCCAACAACGGCGGGACCCGAATTCACCCCTCCACTTT
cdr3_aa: CATLQQRRDPNSPLHF

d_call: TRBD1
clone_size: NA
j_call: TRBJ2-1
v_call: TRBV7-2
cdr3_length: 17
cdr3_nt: TGTGCCAGCAGCTTAAGGGGGCGTCTGACCCGCGGAGATGAGCAGTTCTTC
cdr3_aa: CASSLRGRLTRGDEQFF

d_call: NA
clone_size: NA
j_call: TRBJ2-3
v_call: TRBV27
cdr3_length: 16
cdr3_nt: TGTGCCAGCAGCCCTTTCGGAGGGCCAACGACAGATACGCAGTATTTT
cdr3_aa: CASSPFGGPTTDTQYF

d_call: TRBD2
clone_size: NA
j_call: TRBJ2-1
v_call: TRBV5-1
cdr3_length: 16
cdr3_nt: TGTGCCAGCAGCTTTTTAGCGGGAGGGCCGGACAATGAGCAGTTCTTC
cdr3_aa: CASSFLAGGPDNEQFF

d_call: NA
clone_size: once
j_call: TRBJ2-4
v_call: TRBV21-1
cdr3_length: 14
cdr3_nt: TGTGCCAGCAGCAGCTGGACAGGGGGAAACATTCAGTACTTC
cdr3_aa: CASSSWTGGNIQYF

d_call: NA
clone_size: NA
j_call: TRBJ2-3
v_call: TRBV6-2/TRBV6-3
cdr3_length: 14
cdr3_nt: TGTGCCAGCAGTCCCACAAGTCCGTTGGATACGCAGTATTTT
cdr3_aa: CASSPTSPLDTQYF

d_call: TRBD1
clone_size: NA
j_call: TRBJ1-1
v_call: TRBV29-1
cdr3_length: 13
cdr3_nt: TGCAGCGTTAGTGAGGGGGCTAACACTGAAGCTTTCTTT
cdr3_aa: CSVSEGANTEAFF

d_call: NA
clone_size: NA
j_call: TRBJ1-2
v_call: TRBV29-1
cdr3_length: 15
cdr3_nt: TGCAGCGTTAGGGCAGGGATGGGATCGGACTATGGCTACACCTTC
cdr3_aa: CSVRAGMGSDYGYTF

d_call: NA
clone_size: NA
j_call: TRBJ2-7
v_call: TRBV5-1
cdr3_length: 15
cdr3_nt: TGCGCCAGCAGCTTTCTCCCCGTGGCCTCCTACGAGCAGTACTTC
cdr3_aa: CASSFLPVASYEQYF

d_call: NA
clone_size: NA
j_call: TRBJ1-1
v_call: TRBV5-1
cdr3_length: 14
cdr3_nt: TGTGCCAGCAGACCCGTGGTGAGGGCCACTGAAGCTTTCTTT
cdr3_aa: CASRPVVRATEAFF

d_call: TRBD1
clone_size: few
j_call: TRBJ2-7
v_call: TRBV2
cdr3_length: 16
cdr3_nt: TGTGCCAGCAGCCCCCAAATAGGGACAGGGTTCCACGAGCAGTACTTC
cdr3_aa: CASSPQIGTGFHEQYF

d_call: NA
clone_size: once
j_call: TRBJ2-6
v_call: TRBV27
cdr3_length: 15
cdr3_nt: TGTGCCACCTGCAGGCCCGCCTCTGGGGCCAACGTCCTGACTTTC
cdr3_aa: CATCRPASGANVLTF

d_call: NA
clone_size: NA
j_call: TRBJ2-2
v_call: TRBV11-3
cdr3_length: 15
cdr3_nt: TGTGCCAGCAGCTTCCAGGAGGGGAACACCGGGGAGCTGTTTTTT
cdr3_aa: CASSFQEGNTGELFF

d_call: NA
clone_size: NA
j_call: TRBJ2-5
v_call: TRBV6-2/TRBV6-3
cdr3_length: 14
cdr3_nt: TGTGCCAGCAGTTACCACGGCGGGGAAGAGACCCAGTACTTC
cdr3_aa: CASSYHGGEETQYF

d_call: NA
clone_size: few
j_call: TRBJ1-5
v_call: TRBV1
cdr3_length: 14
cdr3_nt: NA
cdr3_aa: CTSSVGRGNQPQHF

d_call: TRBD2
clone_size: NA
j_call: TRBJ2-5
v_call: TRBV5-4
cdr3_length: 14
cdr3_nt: TGTGCCAGCAGCAAAGCGGGAGGGTGGGAGACCCAGTACTTC
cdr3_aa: CASSKAGGWETQYF

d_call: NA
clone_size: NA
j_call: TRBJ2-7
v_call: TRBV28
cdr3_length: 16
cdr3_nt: TGTGCCAGCAGCCCTGGACAGTTCCCAACCTCCTACGAGCAGTACTTC
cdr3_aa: CASSPGQFPTSYEQYF

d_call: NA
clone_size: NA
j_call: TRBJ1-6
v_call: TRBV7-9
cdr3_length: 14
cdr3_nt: TGTGCCAGCAGCGAGACAGTTAATAATTCACCCCTCCACTTT
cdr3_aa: CASSETVNNSPLHF

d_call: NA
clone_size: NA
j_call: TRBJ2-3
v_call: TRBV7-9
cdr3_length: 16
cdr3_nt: TGTGCCAGCACCTATCTCGGGGATCGGGGCACAGATACGCAGTATTTT
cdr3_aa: CASTYLGDRGTDTQYF

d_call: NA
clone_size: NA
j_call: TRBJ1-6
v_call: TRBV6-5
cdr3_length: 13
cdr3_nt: TGTGCCAGCAGGAGGGAAATTAATTCACCCCTCCACTTT
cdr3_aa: CASRREINSPLHF

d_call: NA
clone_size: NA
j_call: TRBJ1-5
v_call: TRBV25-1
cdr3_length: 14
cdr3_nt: TGTGCCAGCCCGACTCCTCCTGAACATCAGCCCCAGCATTTT
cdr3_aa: CASPTPPEHQPQHF

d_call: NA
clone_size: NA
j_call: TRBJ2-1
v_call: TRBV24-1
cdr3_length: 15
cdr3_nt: TGTGCCACCAGGGGGAGGCAGGGCTACCACGATGAGCAGTTCTTC
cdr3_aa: CATRGRQGYHDEQFF

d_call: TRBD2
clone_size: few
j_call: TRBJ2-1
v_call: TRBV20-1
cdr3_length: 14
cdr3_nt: TGCAGTGCTAGTGGTCTAGCGGGGTACAATGAGCAGTTCTTC
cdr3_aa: CSASGLAGYNEQFF

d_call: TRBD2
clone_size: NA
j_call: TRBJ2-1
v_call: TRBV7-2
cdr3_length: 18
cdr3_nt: TGTGCCAGCAGCTTAGTCCTCGTAGTACTAGCGGGACTAGGGGAGCAGTTCTTC
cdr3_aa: CASSLVLVVLAGLGEQFF

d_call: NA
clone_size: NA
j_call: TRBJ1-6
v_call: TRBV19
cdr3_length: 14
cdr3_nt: TGTGCCAGTAGTATCTCGGGGATTGGTTCACCCCTCCACTTT
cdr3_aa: CASSISGIGSPLHF

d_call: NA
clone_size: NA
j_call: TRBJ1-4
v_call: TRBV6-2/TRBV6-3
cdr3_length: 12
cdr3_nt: TGTGCCAGCAGTTACTCGCGGGGGCCTCCGTTTTTT
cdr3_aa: CASSYSRGPPFF

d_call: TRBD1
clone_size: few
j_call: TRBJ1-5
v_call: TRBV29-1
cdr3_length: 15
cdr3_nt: TGCAGCGTTGAGGGACAGGGAAATAGCAATCAGCCCCAGCATTTT
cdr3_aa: CSVEGQGNSNQPQHF

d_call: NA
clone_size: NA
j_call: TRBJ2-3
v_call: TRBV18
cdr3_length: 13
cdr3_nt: TGTGCCAGCTCACCGGACGGGGGAGATACGCAGTATTTT
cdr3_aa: CASSPDGGDTQYF

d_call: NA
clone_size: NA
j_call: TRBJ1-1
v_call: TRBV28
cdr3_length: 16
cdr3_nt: TGTGCCAGCAGCAAAAATACAGGACGGTATACAACTGAAGCTTTCTTT
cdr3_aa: CASSKNTGRYTTEAFF

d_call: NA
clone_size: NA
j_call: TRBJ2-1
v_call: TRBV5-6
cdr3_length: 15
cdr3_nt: TGTGCCAGCAGCGTTGCCGGACTCCTCGACAATGAGCAGTTCTTC
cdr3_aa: CASSVAGLLDNEQFF

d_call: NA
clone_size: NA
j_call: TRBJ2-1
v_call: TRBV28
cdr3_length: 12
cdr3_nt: TGTGCCAGCAGTAGCCCTCACAATGAGCAGTTCTTC
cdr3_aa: CASSSPHNEQFF

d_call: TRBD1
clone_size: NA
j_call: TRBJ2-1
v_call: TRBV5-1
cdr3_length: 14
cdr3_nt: TGCGCCAGCACTCCGGGACAGCTTCAGAATGAGCAGTTCTTC
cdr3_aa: CASTPGQLQNEQFF

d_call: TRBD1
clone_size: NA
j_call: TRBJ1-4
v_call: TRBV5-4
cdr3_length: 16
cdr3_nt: TGTGCCAGCAGCCAGGAACGGGACAGGGGGCGAGAAAAACTGTTTTTT
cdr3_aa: CASSQERDRGREKLFF

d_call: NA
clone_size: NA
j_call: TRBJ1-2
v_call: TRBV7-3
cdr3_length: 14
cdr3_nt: TGTGCCAGCAGCCCGGGACACAGCAACTATGGCTACACCTTC
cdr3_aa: CASSPGHSNYGYTF

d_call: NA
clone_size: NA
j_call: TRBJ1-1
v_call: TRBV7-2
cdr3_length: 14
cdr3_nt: TGTGCCAGCAGCCTACTACGAGGGGGCACTGAAGCTTTCTTT
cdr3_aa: CASSLLRGGTEAFF

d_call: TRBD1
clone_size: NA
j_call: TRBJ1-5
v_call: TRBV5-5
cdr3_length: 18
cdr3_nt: TGTGCCAGCAGCTCCGTCCCGGGACAGGGAGGGAGCAATCAGCCCCAGCATTTT
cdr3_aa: CASSSVPGQGGSNQPQHF

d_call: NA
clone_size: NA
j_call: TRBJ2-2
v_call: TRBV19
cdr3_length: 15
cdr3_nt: TGTGCCAGTACCGCGACCGGGAGCCCGACTGGGGAGCTGTTTTTT
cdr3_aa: CASTATGSPTGELFF

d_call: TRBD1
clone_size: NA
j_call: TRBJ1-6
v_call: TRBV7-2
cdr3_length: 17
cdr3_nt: TGTGCCAGCAGCGCAGGGGGAAGTGGGCTATGGAATTCACCCCTCCACTTT
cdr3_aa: CASSAGGSGLWNSPLHF

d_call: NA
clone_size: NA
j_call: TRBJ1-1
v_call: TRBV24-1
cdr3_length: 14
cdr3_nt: TGTGCCACCAGTGATAACACAAGAACCACTGAAGCTTTCTTT
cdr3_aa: CATSDNTRTTEAFF

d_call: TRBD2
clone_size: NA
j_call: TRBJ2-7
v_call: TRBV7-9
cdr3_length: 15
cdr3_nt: TGTGCCAGCAGCCCGGGACTAGCGCGAACCTACGAGCAGTACTTC
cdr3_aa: CASSPGLARTYEQYF

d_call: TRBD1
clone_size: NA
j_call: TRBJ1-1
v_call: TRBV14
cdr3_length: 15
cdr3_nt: TGTGCCAGCAGCCCCCCGGGAGGGGGCGGAACTGAAGCTTTCTTT
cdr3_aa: CASSPPGGGGTEAFF

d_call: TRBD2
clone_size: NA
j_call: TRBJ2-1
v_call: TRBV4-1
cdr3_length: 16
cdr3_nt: TGCGCCAGCAGCCAAGACCGGGCTAGCGGATTCAATGAGCAGTTCTTC
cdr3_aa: CASSQDRASGFNEQFF

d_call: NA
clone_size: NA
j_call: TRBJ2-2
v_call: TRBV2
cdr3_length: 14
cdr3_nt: TGTGCCAGCAGTGAAAGACACAACACCGGGGAGCTGTTTTTT
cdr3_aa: CASSERHNTGELFF

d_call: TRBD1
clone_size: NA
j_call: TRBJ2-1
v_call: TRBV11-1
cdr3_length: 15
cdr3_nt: TGTGCCAGCAGCTTAGTGGGACAGGGGGCCGATGAGCAGTTCTTC
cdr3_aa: CASSLVGQGADEQFF

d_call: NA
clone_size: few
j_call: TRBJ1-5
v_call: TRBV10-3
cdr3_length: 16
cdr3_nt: TGTGCCACGCGTTCCCGGGACACCTATAGCAATCAGCCCCAGCATTTT
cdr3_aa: CATRSRDTYSNQPQHF

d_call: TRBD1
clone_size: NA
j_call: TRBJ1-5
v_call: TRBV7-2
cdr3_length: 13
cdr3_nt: TGTGCCAGCAGCTTAAAAGGGGGCCAGCCCCAGCATTTT
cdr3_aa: CASSLKGGQPQHF

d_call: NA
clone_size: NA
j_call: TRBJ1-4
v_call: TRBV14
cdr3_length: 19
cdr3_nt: TGTGCCAGCAGCCAAGAGGGCTGGTTGGTCGGTGTAACTAATGAAAAACTGTTTTTT
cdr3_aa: CASSQEGWLVGVTNEKLFF

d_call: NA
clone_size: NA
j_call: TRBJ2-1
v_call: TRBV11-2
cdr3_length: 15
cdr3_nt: TGTGCCAGCAGCCCGGGGGCTAGCGGCTACAATGAGCAGTTCTTC
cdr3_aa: CASSPGASGYNEQFF

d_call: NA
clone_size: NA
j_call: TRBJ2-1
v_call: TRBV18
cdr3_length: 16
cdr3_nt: TGTGCCAGCTCACCACCGTCAGTCAGAAGCTACAATGAGCAGTTCTTC
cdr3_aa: CASSPPSVRSYNEQFF